These 8 T cell receptor beta chains originate from one sample sequenced in a study of T cell responses to AZD1222 COVID-19 vaccine. The repertoire was sequenced with immunoSEQ multiplex PCR; TCRdb's copy has only in-frame clones and lacks some. The data hold 150,000 to 200,000 clones, with around 92% observed a single time. Material: peripheral blood, obtained on day 0 of AZD1222 vaccination. The receptor source for this set is an adult in good health.

The chain recombines TRBV3-1 (or the pseudogene TRBV3-2) with TRBJ2-7; D is perhaps TRBD1 (5 bases). There are 13 residues in the CDR3. Looked up from germline, CDR1 is LGHDT and CDR2 is YNNKEL (reference sequence). V was cut by 4 bases and J by 3 bases, with 10 bases left in between. The CDR3 DNA sequence: TGTGCCAGCAGCCCCAGGGTAAACTACGAGCAGTACTTC. Its translation is CASSPRVNYEQYF.

This clone has just one count. The rearrangement uses TRBV6-2 or TRBV6-3 and TRBJ2-5; D remains ambiguous. Germline V gene data show CDR1 as MNHEY and CDR2 as SVGEGT. V shed 3 bases and J shed 5 bases, with 10 bases lying between them. The CDR3 length is 13 residues. For the CDR3, the DNA is TGTGCCAGCAGTTATTATCCCGGCGAGACCCAGTACTTC. It translates to CASSYYPGETQYF.

Only one count was recorded for this clone. V gene TRBV7-9 combines with J gene TRBJ2-7; 15 bases map to TRBD2. CDR1 is SEHNR and CDR2 is FQNEAQ in the germline V gene (reference sequence). The length of the CDR3 is 15 residues. V shed 4 bases, J shed 6 bases, and the junction held 4 bases outside the gene matches. The CDR3 here is CASSWGTSGRTEQYF. CDR3 bases: TGTGCCAGCAGCTGGGGGACTAGCGGGAGGACCGAGCAGTACTTC.

The chain employs TRBV12-5 and TRBJ1-2, with D unresolved. This CDR3 contains 12 residues. The germline CDR1 and CDR2 sequences are LGHNT and FRNRAP. Trimming left V 2 bases short and J 8 bases short, with 9 bases between. As DNA, the CDR3 is TGTGCTAGTGGTTTGTGGTTGGGGGGCTACACCTTC. Translation gives CASGLWLGGYTF.

The chain joins TRBV29-1 to TRBJ1-3, with D perhaps TRBD1 (5 bases). The CDR3 covers 16 residues. Looked up from germline, CDR1 is SQVTM and CDR2 is ANQGSEA. Deletions cut 7 bases from V and 0 bases from J, with 19 bases between. Written as DNA, the CDR3 is TGCAGCGCCACGGGGGGAAGGGCCGCCTCTGGAAACACCATATATTTT. Translated: CSATGGRAASGNTIYF.

The chain is built from TRBV20-1 and TRBJ2-3; D is ambiguous. CDR1 DFQATT and CDR2 SNEGSKA come from the germline V gene (reference sequence). This CDR3 has 16 residues. V lost 3 bases, J lost 6 bases, and 22 bases lay in between. The CDR3 DNA reads TGCAGTGCTAGTGCCCCCACCCGTGGGGTTTCGGATACGCAGTATTTT. Translated: CSASAPTRGVSDTQYF.

This clone was seen a single time. This chain connects TRBV19 to TRBJ1-4; D unclear. Trimming removed 3 bases at V and 5 bases at J, with 7 bases between. CDR1 is LNHDA, CDR2 SQIVND, per germline (reference sequence). There are 13 residues in the CDR3. This chain's CDR3 is CASSISINEKLFF. As DNA, the CDR3 is TGTGCCAGTAGTATCAGTATAAATGAAAAACTGTTTTTT.

The chain carries TRBV20-1 and TRBJ2-2; 16 nucleotides align to TRBD2. This CDR3 is 17 amino acids long. V shed 3 bases, J shed 7 bases, and the junction held 8 bases outside the gene matches. Looked up from germline, CDR1 is DFQATT and CDR2 is SNEGSKA (reference sequence). The CDR3 here is CSASAGTSGRAVGELFF. CDR3 DNA sequence: TGCAGTGCTAGTGCCGGGACTAGCGGGAGGGCGGTCGGGGAGCTGTTTTTT.